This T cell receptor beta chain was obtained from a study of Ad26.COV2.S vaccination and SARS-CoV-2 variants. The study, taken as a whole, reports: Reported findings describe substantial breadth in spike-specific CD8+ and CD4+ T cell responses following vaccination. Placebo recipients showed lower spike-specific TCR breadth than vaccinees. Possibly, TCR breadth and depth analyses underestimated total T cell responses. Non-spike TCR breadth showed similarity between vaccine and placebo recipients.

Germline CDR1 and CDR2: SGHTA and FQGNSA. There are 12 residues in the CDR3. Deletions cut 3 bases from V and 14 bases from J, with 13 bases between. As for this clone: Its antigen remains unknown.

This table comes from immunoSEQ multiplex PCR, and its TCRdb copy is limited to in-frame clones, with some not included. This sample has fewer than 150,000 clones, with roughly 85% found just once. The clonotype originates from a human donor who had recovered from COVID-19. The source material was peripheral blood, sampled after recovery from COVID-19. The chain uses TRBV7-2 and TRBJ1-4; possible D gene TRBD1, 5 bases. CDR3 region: CASSFVTGPLFF. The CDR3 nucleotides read TGTGCCAGCAGCTTCGTAACGGGACCCCTGTTTTTT.